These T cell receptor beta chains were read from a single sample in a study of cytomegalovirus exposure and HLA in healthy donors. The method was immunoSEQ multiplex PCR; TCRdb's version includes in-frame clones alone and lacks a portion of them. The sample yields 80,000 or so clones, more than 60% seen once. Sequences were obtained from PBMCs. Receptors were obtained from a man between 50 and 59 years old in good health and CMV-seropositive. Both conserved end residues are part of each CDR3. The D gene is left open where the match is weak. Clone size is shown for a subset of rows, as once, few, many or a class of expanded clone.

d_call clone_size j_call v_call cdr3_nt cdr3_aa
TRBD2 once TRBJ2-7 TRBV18 TGTGCCAGCTCACCCCCGGGACTAGCGAGCTCCTACGAGCAGTACTTC CASSPPGLASSYEQYF
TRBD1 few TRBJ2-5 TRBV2 TGTGCCAGCAAAAAGACAGGGGAAGAGACCCAGTACTTC CASKKTGEETQYF
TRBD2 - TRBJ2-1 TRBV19 TGTGCCAGTAGTAGAAGCGGGAGCACCTACAATGAGCAGTTCTTC CASSRSGSTYNEQFF
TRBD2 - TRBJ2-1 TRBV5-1 TGCGCCAGCAGCTACATAGCGGGAGGGGTCAATGAGCAGTTCTTC CASSYIAGGVNEQFF
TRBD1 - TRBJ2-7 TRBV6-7 TGTGCCAGCAGTTACGCGGGACAGGTATCCACCCCGCCGTACGAGCAGTACTTC CASSYAGQVSTPPYEQYF
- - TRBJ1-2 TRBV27 TGTGCCAGCAGTTTCATGGGGGGAGACAACTATGGCTACACCTTC CASSFMGGDNYGYTF
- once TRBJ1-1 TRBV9 TGTGCCAGCAGCGTAGGGAGCCGGTACACTGAAGCTTTCTTT CASSVGSRYTEAFF
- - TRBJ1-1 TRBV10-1 TGCGCCAGCAGTGACAGAATATACACTGAAGCTTTCTTT CASSDRIYTEAFF
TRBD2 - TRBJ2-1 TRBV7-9 TGTGCCAGCAGCTGGAATGAGTGGGCTAGCGGCTACAATGAGCAGTTCTTC CASSWNEWASGYNEQFF
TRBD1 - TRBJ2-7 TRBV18 TGTGCCAGCTCACCGGAGACAGGGGGCTACGAGCAGTACTTC CASSPETGGYEQYF
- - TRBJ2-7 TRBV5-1 TGCGCCAGCAGCGGAACAGGCAGAACCGAGCAGTACTTC CASSGTGRTEQYF
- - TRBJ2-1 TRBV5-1 TGCGCCAGCAGCTTGCCCCCGGACTACGACAATGAGCAGTTCTTC CASSLPPDYDNEQFF
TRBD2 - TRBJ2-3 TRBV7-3 TGTGCCAGCAGCTCATACTGGAGCGGGAGAAGAGATACGCAGTATTTT CASSSYWSGRRDTQYF
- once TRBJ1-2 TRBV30 TGTGCCTGGGTCGGGAACTATGGCTACACCTTC CAWVGNYGYTF
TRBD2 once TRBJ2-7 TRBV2 TGTGCCAGCAGTGTGGGTAGCGGGACCTACGAGCAGTACTTC CASSVGSGTYEQYF
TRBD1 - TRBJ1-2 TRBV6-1 TGTGCCAGCAGTGATTGGTCGGGACAGCCAGGCCCTTTTGGCTACACCTTC CASSDWSGQPGPFGYTF
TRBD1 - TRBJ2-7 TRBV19 TGTGCCAGTAGTACCTCTTTGGACAGGGTCAACGAGCAGTACTTC CASSTSLDRVNEQYF
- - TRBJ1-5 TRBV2 TGTGCCAGCACCCCGGGGACAAATCAGCCCCAGCATTTT CASTPGTNQPQHF
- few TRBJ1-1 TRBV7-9 TGTGCCAGCAGCTTAGTACAGGGCTACACTGAAGCTTTCTTT CASSLVQGYTEAFF
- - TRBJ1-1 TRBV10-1 TGCGCCAGCAGCCGAGGACACATTAACACTGAAGCTTTCTTT CASSRGHINTEAFF
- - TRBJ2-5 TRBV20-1 TGCAGTGCCGTTCATGGGGAGCAGTACTTC CSAVHGEQYF
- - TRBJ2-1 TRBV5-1 TGCGCCAGCAGCTTGGGAGGATCGAGCTCCTACAATGAGCAGTTCTTC CASSLGGSSSYNEQFF
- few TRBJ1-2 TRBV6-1 TGTGCCAGCAGTGATTTCGGCAGGTCCTATGGCTACACCTTC CASSDFGRSYGYTF
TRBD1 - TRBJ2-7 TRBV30 TGTGCCTGGAGTCCCGAGGGACAGGGGGCGCGGTACGAGCAGTACTTC CAWSPEGQGARYEQYF
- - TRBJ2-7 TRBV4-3 TGCGCCAGCAGCCAAGATCTTCGGGGGAGCCGGAGCTCCTACGAGCAGTACTTC CASSQDLRGSRSSYEQYF
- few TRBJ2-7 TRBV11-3 TGTGCCAGCAGCTTATATCACAGAAGCGAGCAGTACTTC CASSLYHRSEQYF
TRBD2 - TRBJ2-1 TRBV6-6 TGTGCCAGCAGCCACCCCACTAGCGGGTTATACAATGAGCAGTTCTTC CASSHPTSGLYNEQFF
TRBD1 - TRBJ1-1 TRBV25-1 TGTGCCCTCCAGGGGGACGGAACTGAAGCTTTCTTT CALQGDGTEAFF
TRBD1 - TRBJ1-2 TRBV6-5 TGTGCCAGCAGAAGGGACAGGGAGGCCTATGGCTACACCTTC CASRRDREAYGYTF
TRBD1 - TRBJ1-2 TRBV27 TGTGCCAGCAGTTACCGTGGACAGGTCTATGGCTACACCTTC CASSYRGQVYGYTF
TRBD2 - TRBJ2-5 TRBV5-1 TGCGCCAGCAGCTTGTGGGGCGGGACTAGCTTCTGGGAGACCCAGTACTTC CASSLWGGTSFWETQYF
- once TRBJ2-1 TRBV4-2 TGTGCCAGCAGCCAAGTGGCACTAGCAGATGAGCAGTTCTTC CASSQVALADEQFF
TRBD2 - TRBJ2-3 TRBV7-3 TGTGCCAGCAGCCTAAGCGGGAGTGCAGATACGCAGTATTTT CASSLSGSADTQYF
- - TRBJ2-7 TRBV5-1 TGCGCCAGCAGCTTGACTCCAGGATCGACCTACGAGCAGTACTTC CASSLTPGSTYEQYF
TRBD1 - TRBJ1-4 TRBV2 TGTGCCAGCAAAGACAGGGCAGGTACTAATGAAAAACTGTTTTTT CASKDRAGTNEKLFF
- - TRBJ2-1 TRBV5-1 TGCGCCAGCAGCTCGGACACATCCAGTAGCTACAATGAGCAGTTCTTC CASSSDTSSSYNEQFF
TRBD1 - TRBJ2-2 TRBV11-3 TGTGCCAGGATTAACATCCGGGACAGGGTAGCGTTGACGGACACCGGGGAGCTGTTTTTT CARINIRDRVALTDTGELFF
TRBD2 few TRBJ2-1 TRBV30 TGTGCCTGGAGCGACGGACTAGCGGGTCAGGAGCAGTTCTTC CAWSDGLAGQEQFF
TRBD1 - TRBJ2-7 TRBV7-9 TGTGCCAGCAGCTTGAGGACAGGTATCTACGAGCAGTACTTC CASSLRTGIYEQYF